These 5 T cell receptor beta chains originate from one sample sequenced in a study of blood T cell repertoires in COVID-19. Using immunoSEQ multiplex PCR, the repertoire was profiled, and TCRdb retains in-frame clones only, with some absent. Seen here are roughly 400,000 clones, 80% to 90% observed once, and the top ten hold about 10%. Specimen: PBMCs or T cells enriched from blood (not recorded which). The receptors derive from a woman in her forties or fifties who had recovered from COVID-19.

This chain links TRBV9 with TRBJ2-2; tentative D call: TRBD2 (5 bases). V lost 0 bases, J lost 6 bases, and 18 bases lay in between. CDR1 is SGDLS, CDR2 YYNGEE, per germline. The CDR3 runs to 17 residues. The CDR3, as DNA: TGTGCCAGCAGCGTAGAGCCGGAGGTACTATTCCCCGGGGAGCTGTTTTTT. It specifies CASSVEPEVLFPGELFF.

This chain connects TRBV12-3 or TRBV12-4 to TRBJ1-2; a weak D match, TRBD1 (5 bases). This CDR3 has 13 residues. With 6 bases removed from V and 2 bases from J, the gap between germline ends came to 10 bases. The CDR3 region has the DNA TGTGCCAGCAGACGGCGACAGAACTATGGCTACACCTTC. Translating gives CASRRRQNYGYTF.

The chain joins TRBV5-1 to TRBJ2-1, with 9 bases aligning to TRBD1. This CDR3 has 15 residues. V gave up 3 bases and J gave up 4 bases; unmatched junction bases: 5. Germline CDR1 is SGHRS and CDR2 is YFSETQ. The CDR3 sequence: CASSSRQGVYNEQFF. The CDR3 DNA is TGCGCCAGCAGCTCCAGACAGGGGGTATACAATGAGCAGTTCTTC. Together with reference TRBV5-1 and TRBJ2-1, the CDR3 gives the full variable domain: KAGVTQTPRYLIKTRGQQVTLSCSPISGHRSVSWYQQTPGQGLQFLFEYFSETQRNKGNFPGRFSGRQFSNSRSEMNVSTLELGDSALYLCASSSRQGVYNEQFFGPGTRLTVL.

V usage is TRBV6-5 and J usage is TRBJ1-3, with D unclear. CDR1 is MNHEY and CDR2 is SVGAGI in the germline V gene. The CDR3 contains 14 residues. The germline V and J ends were trimmed by 2 bases and 4 bases, with 9 bases remaining between them. CDR3 loop: CASSYEGGGNTIYF. DNA for the CDR3: TGTGCCAGCAGTTACGAGGGAGGAGGAAACACCATATATTTT.

The genes are TRBV6-6 and TRBJ2-7; 8 bases agree with TRBD1. V lost 4 bases to trimming and J lost 5 bases; unmatched junction nucleotides: 10. This CDR3 has 15 amino acids. Germline V lookup: CDR1 MNHNY, CDR2 SVGAGI (reference sequence). The CDR3 protein is CASSSPTGVGHEQYF. The CDR3 bases are TGTGCCAGCAGTTCCCCGACAGGGGTCGGGCACGAGCAGTACTTC.